This TCR beta chain was identified in a study of T cell repertoires in cytomegalovirus infection. General study points: Summed frequency of public TCR beta families distinguished CMV carriers with the relevant HLA.

Using its own MiXCR run on the reads, TCRdb lists one record per CDR3 protein. Here the sample spans under 850,000 distinct CDR3 sequences, about 30% being singletons. The germline CDR1 and CDR2 sequences are LGHDT and YNNKEL (reference sequence). Unmatched junction bases numbered 9, after V lost 0 bases and J lost 6 bases. The CDR3 is 16 residues long. As regards this clonotype: The antigen remains undetermined.

The chain uses TRBV3-1 and TRBJ1-2; 8 bases are a match to TRBD1. Sequenced material: cultured PBMCs, taken from culture after CMV antigen stimulation. This receptor was obtained from a human donor in good health (CMV status not recorded). Some clones in this sample may be carry-over from other donors' samples. The CDR3 reads CASSQERSQGANGYTF. In DNA form, the CDR3 reads TGTGCCAGCAGCCAAGAAAGGAGCCAGGGGGCTAATGGCTACACCTTC.